This T cell receptor beta chain comes out of a study of blood T cells in healthy people across ages. General study findings and limits: Donor CMV status, an unknown factor, possibly confounded changes in expanded clonotypes.

It was approximately 10 milliliters of peripheral blood that were drawn from each donor. No fewer than 6 million PBMCs went into each sample. This clonotype was seen a few times. Its antigen is undetermined. The V gene lost 1 base and the J gene lost 6 bases, with 12 bases spanning the gap. This CDR3 has 14 amino acids. The germline CDR1 and CDR2 sequences are MNHNS and SASEGT. Next came a second PCR, run for about 7 to 11 cycles, which used a sample-barcoded 5' primer along with a J-beta primer mix. Tagging of each cDNA molecule was performed by a template-switch adaptor with 12 random nucleotides. TCRdb processed the 5' RACE reads anew with MiXCR; each CDR3 protein has one entry. The table lists 550,000 to 650,000 distinct CDR3 sequences, about 28% of them singletons, with about 15% in the top ten.

The sample consisted of blood. The chain links TRBV6-1 to TRBJ1-2; no firm D call. The receptor was isolated from a woman at least 80 years old in good health. As DNA, the CDR3 is TGTGCCAGCAGTGAAGAATGGGGAAGCGATGGCTACACCTTC. Protein sequence: CASSEEWGSDGYTF.